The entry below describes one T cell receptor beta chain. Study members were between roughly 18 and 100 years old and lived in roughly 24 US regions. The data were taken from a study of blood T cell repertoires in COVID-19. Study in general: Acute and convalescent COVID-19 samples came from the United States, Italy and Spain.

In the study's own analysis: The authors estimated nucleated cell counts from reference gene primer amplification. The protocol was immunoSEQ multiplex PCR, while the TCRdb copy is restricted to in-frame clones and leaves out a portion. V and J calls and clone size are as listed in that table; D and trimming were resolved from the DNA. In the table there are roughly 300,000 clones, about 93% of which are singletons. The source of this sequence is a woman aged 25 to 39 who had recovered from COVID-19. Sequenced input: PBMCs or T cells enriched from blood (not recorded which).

Written as DNA, the CDR3 is TGTGCCAGCAGGGTACAGGGGGCTTACAATGAGCAGTTCTTC. Translating it yields CASRVQGAYNEQFF. The chain employs TRBV27 and TRBJ2-1; 9 bases fit TRBD1. Germline lookup yields CDR1 MNHEY and CDR2 SMNVEV (reference sequence). This CDR3 contains 14 residues. Losses at the gene ends were 6 bases for V and 4 bases for J; bases not matched to a gene: 4.